The 10 T cell receptor beta chains below come from one sample, sequenced in a study of blood T cell repertoires in COVID-19. Produced via immunoSEQ multiplex PCR; TCRdb's table is partial and in-frame only. This repertoire shows roughly 60,000 clones, 80% to 85% found once; its top ten account for 5.5% to 6%. The sequenced material came from peripheral blood. Receptors originate from a human donor in a cohort sampled during active or convalescent COVID-19.

V usage is TRBV19 and J usage is TRBJ1-1; 7 nucleotides match TRBD1. The V and J ends lost 7 bases and 1 base, in that order; junction bases with no gene match: 9. The CDR3 consists of 15 residues. CDR1 is LNHDA and CDR2 is SQIVND in the germline V gene (reference sequence). Here the CDR3 DNA reads TGTGCCAGTAAATCGACAGGGAATGGGAACACTGAAGCTTTCTTT. Its translation: CASKSTGNGNTEAFF.

The CDR3 is CATSDLPYRTGVSGNTIYF. CDR3 in DNA: TGTGCCACCAGTGATTTGCCGTACCGTACAGGCGTCTCTGGAAACACCATATATTTT. The chain combines TRBV24-1 with TRBJ1-3; maybe TRBD1 (5 bases). Germline loops: CDR1 KGHDR, CDR2 SFDVKD. Trimming cost V 0 bases and J 0 bases, with 17 bases left between them. The CDR3 extends over 19 amino acids.

This clone was counted between two and nine times. J is TRBJ2-7 and V is TRBV19; 8 bases line up with TRBD1. The junction had 7 bases not matched to a gene; V was cut back by 3 bases and J by 3 bases. This CDR3 contains 15 residues. Germline CDR1 reads LNHDA; CDR2 reads SQIVND (reference sequence). The CDR3 nucleotides read TGTGCCAGTAGTATTAGATCTGGACAGGGCTACGAGCAGTACTTC. It translates to CASSIRSGQGYEQYF.

The chain uses TRBV29-1 and TRBJ1-3; no reliable D call. The CDR3 is made up of 15 amino acids. The germline CDR1 and CDR2 sequences are SQVTM and ANQGSEA. The V end was cut by 7 bases, the J end by 2 bases, with 18 bases between. The CDR3 nucleotides are TGCAGCGCCGAAGAGAGCGGGGAAGCTGGAAACACCATATATTTT. Protein product: CSAEESGEAGNTIYF.

The rearrangement links TRBV6-5 to TRBJ1-5; 7 bases are a match to TRBD1. This CDR3 comprises 15 residues. V was clipped by 8 bases and J by 2 bases; unmatched bases: 9. Germline V CDR1 and CDR2: MNHEY, SVGAGI. CDR3 amino acids: CASCKDRWGNQPQHF. CDR3 DNA: TGTGCCAGCTGTAAGGACAGGTGGGGCAATCAGCCCCAGCATTTT.

This chain links TRBV29-1 with TRBJ1-1; TRBD1 aligns across 8 bases. Unmatched junction bases numbered 7, after V lost 8 bases and J lost 2 bases. Looked up from germline, CDR1 is SQVTM and CDR2 is ANQGSEA. The CDR3 has 13 residues. The CDR3 sequence is CSLTGQGNTEAFF. The CDR3 DNA reads as TGCAGCCTGACTGGACAGGGCAACACTGAAGCTTTCTTT.

V gene TRBV27 combines with J gene TRBJ2-7; TRBD1 matches at 10 bases. CDR1 and CDR2 from the germline V gene are MNHEY and SMNVEV (reference sequence). Germline trimming cut 6 bases from V and 4 bases from J; bases unmatched to any gene: 12. This CDR3 has 16 amino acids. CDR3: CASSSQLTGGVYEQYF. The DNA of the CDR3 is TGTGCCAGCAGCTCCCAATTGACAGGGGGCGTGTACGAGCAGTACTTC.

The V and J genes are TRBV3-1 (or the pseudogene TRBV3-2) and TRBJ2-5, with 9 bases matching TRBD2. CDR1 and CDR2 (germline): LGHDT, YNNKEL (reference sequence). Trimming cost V 4 bases and J 7 bases; bases outside gene matches: 13. The CDR3 loop spans 16 amino acids. For the CDR3, the DNA is TGTGCCAGCAGCCCGGGGAGTCTAGCGGGGCCGGGGACCCAGTACTTC. It is translated as CASSPGSLAGPGTQYF.

The chain employs TRBV7-9 and TRBJ2-7; D perhaps matches TRBD1 (5 bases). The CDR3 runs to 14 residues. V was pared by 11 bases and J by 2 bases, with 19 bases between. The germline V gene has CDR1 SEHNR and CDR2 FQNEAQ (reference sequence). CDR3 nucleotides: TGTGCCGTCGTTGGGGCCAGGGCCGCCTACGAGCAGTACTTC. It is translated as CAVVGARAAYEQYF.

V is TRBV9 and J is TRBJ1-3, with D tentatively TRBD1 (5 bases). V dropped 4 bases and J dropped 3 bases, with 14 bases sitting between them. The CDR3 is made up of 15 amino acids. In germline, CDR1 is SGDLS, CDR2 YYNGEE. The CDR3 DNA reads as TGTGCCAGCAGCCCACGCGGGGGGGATGGAAACACCATATATTTT. Translating gives CASSPRGGDGNTIYF.